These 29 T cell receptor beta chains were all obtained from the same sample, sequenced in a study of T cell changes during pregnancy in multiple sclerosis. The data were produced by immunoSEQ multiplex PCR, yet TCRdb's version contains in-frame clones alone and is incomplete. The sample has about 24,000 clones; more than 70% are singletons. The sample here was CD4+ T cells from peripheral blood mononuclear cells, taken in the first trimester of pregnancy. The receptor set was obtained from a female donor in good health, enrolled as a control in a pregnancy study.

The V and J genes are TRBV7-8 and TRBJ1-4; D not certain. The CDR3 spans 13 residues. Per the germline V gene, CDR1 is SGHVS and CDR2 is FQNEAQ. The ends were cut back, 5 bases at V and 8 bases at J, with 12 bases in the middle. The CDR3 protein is CASSGAQREKLFF. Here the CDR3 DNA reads TGTGCCAGCAGCGGTGCCCAGAGGGAAAAACTGTTTTTT.

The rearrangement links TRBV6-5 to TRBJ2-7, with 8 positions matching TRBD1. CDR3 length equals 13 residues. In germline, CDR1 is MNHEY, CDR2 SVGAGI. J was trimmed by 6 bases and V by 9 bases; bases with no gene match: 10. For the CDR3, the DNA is TGTGCCAGTGGTCGACAGGGGATGGGCGAGCAGTACTTC. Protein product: CASGRQGMGEQYF.

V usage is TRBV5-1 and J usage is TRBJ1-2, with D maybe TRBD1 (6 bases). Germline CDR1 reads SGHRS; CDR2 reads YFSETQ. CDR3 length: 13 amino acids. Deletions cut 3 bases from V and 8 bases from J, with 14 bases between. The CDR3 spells CASSSGPGTGYTF. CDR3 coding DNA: TGCGCCAGCAGCTCAGGTCCCGGGACAGGCTACACCTTC.

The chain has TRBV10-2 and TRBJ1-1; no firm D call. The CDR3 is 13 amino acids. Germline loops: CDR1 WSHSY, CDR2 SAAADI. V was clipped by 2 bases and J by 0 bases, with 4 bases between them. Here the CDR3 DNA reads TGCGCCAGCAGTGAGGGCATGAACACTGAAGCTTTCTTT. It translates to CASSEGMNTEAFF.

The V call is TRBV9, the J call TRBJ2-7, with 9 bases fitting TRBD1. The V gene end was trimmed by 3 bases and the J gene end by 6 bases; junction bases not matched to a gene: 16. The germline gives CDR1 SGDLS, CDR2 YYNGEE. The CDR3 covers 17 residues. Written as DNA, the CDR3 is TGTGCCAGCAGCGCCCACCTGACCGACAGGGGGGTGGCCGAGCAGTACTTC. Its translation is CASSAHLTDRGVAEQYF.

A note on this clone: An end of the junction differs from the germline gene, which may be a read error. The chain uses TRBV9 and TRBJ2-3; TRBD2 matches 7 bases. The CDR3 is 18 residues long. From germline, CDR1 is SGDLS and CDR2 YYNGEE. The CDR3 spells CTSSVSGGTLLDTDTQYF. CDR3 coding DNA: TGTACCAGCAGCGTATCGGGGGGAACTCTCCTCGACACAGATACGCAGTATTTT.

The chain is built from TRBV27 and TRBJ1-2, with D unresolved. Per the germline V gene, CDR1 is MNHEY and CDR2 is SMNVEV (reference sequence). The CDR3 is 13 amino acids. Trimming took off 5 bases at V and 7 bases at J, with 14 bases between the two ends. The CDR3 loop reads CASSREGLSGYTF. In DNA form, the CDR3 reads TGTGCCAGCAGTAGAGAGGGCTTAAGTGGCTACACCTTC.

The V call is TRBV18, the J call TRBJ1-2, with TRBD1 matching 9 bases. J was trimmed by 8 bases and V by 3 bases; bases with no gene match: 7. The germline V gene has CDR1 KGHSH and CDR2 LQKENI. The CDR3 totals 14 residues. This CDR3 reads CASSPGTGFEGYTF. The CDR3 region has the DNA TGTGCCAGCTCACCCGGGACAGGGTTTGAAGGCTACACCTTC.

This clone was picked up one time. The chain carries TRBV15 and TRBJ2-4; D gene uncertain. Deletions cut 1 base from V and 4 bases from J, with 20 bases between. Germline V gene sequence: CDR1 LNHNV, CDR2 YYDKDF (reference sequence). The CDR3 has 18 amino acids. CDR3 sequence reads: CATSRGDPTWLVKNIQYF. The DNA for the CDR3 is TGTGCCACCAGCAGAGGCGACCCCACATGGCTAGTAAAAAACATTCAGTACTTC.

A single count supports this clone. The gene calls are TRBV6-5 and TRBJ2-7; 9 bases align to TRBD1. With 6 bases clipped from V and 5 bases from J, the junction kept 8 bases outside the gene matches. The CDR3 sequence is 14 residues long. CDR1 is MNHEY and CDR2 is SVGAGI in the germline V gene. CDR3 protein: CASSLRTGADEQYF. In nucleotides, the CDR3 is TGTGCCAGCAGCCTAAGGACAGGGGCGGACGAGCAGTACTTC.

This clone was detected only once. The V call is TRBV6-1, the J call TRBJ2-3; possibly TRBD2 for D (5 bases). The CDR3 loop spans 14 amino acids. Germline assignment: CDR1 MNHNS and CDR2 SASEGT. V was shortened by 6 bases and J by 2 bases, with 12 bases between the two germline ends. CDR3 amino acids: CASRDLRDTDTQYF. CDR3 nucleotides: TGTGCCAGCAGAGACCTTCGGGACACAGATACGCAGTATTTT.

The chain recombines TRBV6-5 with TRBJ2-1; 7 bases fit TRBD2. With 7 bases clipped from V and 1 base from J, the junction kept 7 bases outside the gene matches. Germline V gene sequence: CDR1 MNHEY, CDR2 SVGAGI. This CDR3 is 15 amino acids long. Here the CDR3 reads CASTFLGGSYNEQFF. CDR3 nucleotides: TGTGCCAGCACCTTTCTGGGAGGGTCCTACAATGAGCAGTTCTTC.

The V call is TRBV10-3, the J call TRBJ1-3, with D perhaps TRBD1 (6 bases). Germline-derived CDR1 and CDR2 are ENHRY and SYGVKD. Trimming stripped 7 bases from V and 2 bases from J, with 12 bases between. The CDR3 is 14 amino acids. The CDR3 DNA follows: TGTGCCATCACAGGGGCGATCCCTGGAAACACCATATATTTT. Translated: CAITGAIPGNTIYF.

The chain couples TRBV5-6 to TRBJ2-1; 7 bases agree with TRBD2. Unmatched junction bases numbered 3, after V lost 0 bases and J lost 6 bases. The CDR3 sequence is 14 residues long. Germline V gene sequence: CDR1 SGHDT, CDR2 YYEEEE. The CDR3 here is CASSLGLAVNEQFF. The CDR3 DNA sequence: TGTGCCAGCAGCTTGGGACTAGCCGTCAATGAGCAGTTCTTC.

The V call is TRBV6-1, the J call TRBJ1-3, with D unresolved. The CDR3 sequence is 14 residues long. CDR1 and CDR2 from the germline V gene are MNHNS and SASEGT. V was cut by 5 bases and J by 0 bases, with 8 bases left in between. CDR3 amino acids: CASSSSGSGNTIYF. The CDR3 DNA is TGTGCCAGCAGTTCGTCGGGCTCTGGAAACACCATATATTTT.

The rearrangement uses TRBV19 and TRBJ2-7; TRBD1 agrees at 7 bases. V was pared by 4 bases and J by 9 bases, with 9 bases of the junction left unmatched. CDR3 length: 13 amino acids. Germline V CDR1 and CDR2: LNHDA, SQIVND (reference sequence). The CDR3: CASSTPDRVRQYF. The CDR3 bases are TGTGCCAGTAGTACCCCCGACAGGGTACGGCAGTACTTC.

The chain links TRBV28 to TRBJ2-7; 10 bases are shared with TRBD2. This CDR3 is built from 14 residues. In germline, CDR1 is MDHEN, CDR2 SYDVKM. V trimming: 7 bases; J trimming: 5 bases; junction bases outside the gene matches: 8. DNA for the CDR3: TGTGCCAGCATATCTAGCGGGAGTATCCACGAGCAGTACTTC. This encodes CASISSGSIHEQYF.

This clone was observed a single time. The CDR3 sequence: CASSWRGEKLFF. In DNA, the CDR3 is TGTGCCAGCAGTTGGAGGGGTGAAAAACTGTTTTTT. This chain links TRBV7-2 with TRBJ1-4; TRBD1 is a possible D gene (5 bases). The CDR3 runs to 12 residues. Germline loops: CDR1 SGHTA, CDR2 FQGNSA. Trimming cost V 6 bases and J 7 bases, with 9 bases left between them.

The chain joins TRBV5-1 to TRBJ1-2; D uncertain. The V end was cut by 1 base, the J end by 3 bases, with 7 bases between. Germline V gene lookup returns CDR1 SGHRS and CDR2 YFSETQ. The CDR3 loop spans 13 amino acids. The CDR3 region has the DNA TGCGCCAGCAGCTTGTTTCAGGACTATGGCTACACCTTC. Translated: CASSLFQDYGYTF.

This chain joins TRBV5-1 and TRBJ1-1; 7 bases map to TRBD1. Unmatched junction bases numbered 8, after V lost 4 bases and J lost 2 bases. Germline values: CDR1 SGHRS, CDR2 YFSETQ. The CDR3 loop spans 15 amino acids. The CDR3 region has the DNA TGCGCCAGCAGCCCCCGACAGGGTCAAAACACTGAAGCTTTCTTT. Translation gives CASSPRQGQNTEAFF.

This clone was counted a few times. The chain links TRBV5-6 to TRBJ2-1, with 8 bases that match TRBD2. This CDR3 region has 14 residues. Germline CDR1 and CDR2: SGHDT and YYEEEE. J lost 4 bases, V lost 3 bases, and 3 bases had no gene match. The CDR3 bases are TGTGCCAGCAGCTCGGTAGCGGGGTACAATGAGCAGTTCTTC. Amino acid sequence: CASSSVAGYNEQFF.

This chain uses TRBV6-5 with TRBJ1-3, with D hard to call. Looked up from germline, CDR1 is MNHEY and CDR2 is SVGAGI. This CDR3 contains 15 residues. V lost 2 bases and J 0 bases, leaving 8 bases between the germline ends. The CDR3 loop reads CASSYSFYSGNTIYF. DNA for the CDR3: TGTGCCAGCAGTTACAGCTTCTACTCTGGAAACACCATATATTTT.

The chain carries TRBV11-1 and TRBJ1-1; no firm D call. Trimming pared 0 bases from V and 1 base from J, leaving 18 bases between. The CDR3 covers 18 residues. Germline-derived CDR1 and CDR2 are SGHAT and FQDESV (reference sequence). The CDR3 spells CASSLAFQVVSKNTEAFF. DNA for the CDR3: TGTGCCAGCAGCTTAGCGTTTCAGGTGGTGTCGAAGAACACTGAAGCTTTCTTT.

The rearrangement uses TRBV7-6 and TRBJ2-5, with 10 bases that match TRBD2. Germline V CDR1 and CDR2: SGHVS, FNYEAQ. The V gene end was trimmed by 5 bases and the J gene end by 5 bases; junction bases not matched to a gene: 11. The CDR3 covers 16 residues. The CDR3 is CASSTEAGGPLETQYF. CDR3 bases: TGTGCCAGCAGCACGGAAGCGGGGGGGCCGCTGGAGACCCAGTACTTC.

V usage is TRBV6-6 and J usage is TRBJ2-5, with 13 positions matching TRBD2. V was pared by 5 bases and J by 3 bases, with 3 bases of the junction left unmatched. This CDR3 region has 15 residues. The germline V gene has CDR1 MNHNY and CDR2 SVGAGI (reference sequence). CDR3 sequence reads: CASSKLAGGEETQYF. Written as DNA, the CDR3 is TGTGCCAGCAGTAAACTAGCGGGGGGGGAAGAGACCCAGTACTTC.

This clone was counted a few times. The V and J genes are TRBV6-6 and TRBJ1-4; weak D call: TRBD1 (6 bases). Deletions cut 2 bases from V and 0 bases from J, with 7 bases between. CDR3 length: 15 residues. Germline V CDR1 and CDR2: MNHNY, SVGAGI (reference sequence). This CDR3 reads CASSYPGATNEKLFF. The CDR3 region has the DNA TGTGCCAGCAGTTACCCAGGGGCAACTAATGAAAAACTGTTTTTT.

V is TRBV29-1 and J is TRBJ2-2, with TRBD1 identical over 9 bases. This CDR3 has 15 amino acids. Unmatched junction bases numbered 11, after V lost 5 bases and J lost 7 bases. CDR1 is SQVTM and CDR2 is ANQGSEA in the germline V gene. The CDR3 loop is CSVSVGQGFGGELFF. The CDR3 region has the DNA TGCAGCGTTTCCGTGGGACAGGGTTTCGGCGGGGAGCTGTTTTTT.

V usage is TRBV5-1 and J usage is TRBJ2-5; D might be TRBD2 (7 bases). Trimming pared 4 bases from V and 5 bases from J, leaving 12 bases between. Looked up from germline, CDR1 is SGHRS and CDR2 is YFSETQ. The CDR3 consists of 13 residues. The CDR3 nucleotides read TGCGCCAGCAGCCCGGGGGGCGGGGAGACCCAGTACTTC. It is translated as CASSPGGGETQYF.

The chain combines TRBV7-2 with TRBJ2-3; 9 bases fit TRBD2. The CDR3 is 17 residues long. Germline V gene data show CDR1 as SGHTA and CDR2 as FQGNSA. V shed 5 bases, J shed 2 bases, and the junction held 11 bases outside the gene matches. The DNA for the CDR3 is TGTGCCAGCAGCCCCTTAGCGGGGGTCTCGCCCACAGATACGCAGTATTTT. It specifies CASSPLAGVSPTDTQYF. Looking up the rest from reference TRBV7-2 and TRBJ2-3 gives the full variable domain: GAGVSQSPSNKVTEKGKDVELRCDPISGHTALYWYRQSLGQGLEFLIYFQGNSAPDKSGLPSDRFSAERTGGSVSTLTIQRTQQEDSAVYLCASSPLAGVSPTDTQYFGPGTRLTVL.